Given below is one T cell receptor (beta chain) in context. The record originates from a study of blood T cell repertoires in COVID-19. Study-wide context: The origin of the acute and convalescent COVID-19 samples was the United States, Italy and Spain. Sources were T cells, B-cell-depleted T cells, or PBMCs; the material itself was cDNA or gDNA.

Original data processing: The authors estimated nucleated cell counts from reference gene primer amplification. The protocol was immunoSEQ multiplex PCR, while the TCRdb copy is restricted to in-frame clones and leaves out a portion. Clone size and V and J calls were adopted from that table, with D and trimming inferred from the DNA. The sample lists tens of thousands of clones; roughly 84% were seen once. Per germline, CDR1 SGHNT and CDR2 YENEEA. Trimming took off 0 bases at V and 1 base at J, with 15 bases between the two ends. The CDR3 loop spans 17 amino acids. The receptor's source is a man aged 50 to 60 with active COVID-19. Material: peripheral blood. The rearrangement joins TRBV11-3 to TRBJ2-5; D is unclear. The CDR3 nucleotides are TGTGCCAGCAGCTTAGATCGGTACGGGTTACCCCAAGAGACCCAGTACTTC. It is translated as CASSLDRYGLPQETQYF.